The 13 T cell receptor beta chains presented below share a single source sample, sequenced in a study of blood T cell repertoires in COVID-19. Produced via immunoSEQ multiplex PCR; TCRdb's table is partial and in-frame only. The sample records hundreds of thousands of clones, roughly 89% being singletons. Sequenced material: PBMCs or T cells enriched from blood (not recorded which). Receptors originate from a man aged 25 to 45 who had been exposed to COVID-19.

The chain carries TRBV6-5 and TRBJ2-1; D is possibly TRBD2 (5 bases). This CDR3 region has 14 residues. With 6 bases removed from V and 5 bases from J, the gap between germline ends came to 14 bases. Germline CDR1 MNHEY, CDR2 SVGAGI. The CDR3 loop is CASRRPGSHNEQFF. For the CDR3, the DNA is TGTGCCAGCAGGCGACCTGGGAGCCACAATGAGCAGTTCTTC.

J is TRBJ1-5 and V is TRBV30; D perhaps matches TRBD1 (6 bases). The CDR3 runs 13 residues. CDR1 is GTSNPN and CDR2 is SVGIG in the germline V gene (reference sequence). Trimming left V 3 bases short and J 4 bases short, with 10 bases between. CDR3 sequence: CAWRTGDNQPQHF. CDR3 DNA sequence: TGTGCCTGGAGGACAGGCGATAATCAGCCCCAGCATTTT.

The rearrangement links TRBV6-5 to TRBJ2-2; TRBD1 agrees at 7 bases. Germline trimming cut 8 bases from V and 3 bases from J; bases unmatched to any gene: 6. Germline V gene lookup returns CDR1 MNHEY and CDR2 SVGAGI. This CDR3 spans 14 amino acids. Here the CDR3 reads CASRNRGDTGELFF. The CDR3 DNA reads TGTGCCAGCCGGAACAGGGGCGACACCGGGGAGCTGTTTTTT.

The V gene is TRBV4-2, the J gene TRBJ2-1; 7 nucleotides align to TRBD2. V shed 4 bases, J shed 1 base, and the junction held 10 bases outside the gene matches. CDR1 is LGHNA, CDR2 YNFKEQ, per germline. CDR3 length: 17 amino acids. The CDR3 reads CASSPNAAGVSYNEQFF. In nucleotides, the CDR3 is TGTGCCAGCAGCCCAAATGCGGCGGGAGTTTCCTACAATGAGCAGTTCTTC.

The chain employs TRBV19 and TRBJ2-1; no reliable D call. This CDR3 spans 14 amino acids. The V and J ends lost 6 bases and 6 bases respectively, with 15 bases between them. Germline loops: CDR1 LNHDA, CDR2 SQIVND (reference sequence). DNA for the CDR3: TGTGCCAGTAGGTTTCGCTCCACGAGCAATGAGCAGTTCTTC. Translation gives CASRFRSTSNEQFF.

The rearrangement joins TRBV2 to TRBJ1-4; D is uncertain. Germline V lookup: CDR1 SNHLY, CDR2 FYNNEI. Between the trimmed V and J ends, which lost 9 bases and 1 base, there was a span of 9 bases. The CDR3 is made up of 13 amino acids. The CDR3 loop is CASLRGTNEKLFF. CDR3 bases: TGTGCCAGTCTGAGAGGAACTAATGAAAAACTGTTTTTT.

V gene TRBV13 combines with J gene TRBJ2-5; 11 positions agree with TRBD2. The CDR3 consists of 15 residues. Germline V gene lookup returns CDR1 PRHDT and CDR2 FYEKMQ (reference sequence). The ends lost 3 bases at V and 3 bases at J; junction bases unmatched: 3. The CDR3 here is CASSFSGGAEETQYF. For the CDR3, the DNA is TGTGCCAGCAGCTTTAGCGGGGGGGCCGAAGAGACCCAGTACTTC.

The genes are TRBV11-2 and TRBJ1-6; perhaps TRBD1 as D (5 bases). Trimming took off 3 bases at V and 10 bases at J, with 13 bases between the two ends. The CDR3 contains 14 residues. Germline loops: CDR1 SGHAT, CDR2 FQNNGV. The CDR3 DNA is TGTGCCAGCAGCTTCCCCCCCGGGGGATCACCCCTCCACTTT. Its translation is CASSFPPGGSPLHF.

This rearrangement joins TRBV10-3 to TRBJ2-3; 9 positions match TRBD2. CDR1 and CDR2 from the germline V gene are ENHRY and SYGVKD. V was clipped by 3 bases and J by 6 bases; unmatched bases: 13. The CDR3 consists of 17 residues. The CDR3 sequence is CAISDQSFSGGGDTQYF. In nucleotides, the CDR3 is TGTGCCATCAGTGACCAATCTTTTAGCGGGGGTGGGGATACGCAGTATTTT.

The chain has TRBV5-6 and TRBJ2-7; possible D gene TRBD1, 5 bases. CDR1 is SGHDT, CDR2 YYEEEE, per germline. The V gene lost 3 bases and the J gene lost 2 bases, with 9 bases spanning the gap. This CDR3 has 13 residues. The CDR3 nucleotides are TGTGCCAGCAGCTCCCAGGGTACCTACGAGCAGTACTTC. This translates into CASSSQGTYEQYF.

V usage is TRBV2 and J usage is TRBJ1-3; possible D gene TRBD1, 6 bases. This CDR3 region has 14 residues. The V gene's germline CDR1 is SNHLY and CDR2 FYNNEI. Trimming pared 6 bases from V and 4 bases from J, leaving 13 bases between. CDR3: CASRPGTTGNTIYF. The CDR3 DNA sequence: TGTGCCAGCAGGCCCGGGACAACCGGAAACACCATATATTTT. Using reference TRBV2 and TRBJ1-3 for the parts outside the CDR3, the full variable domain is EPEVTQTPSHQVTQMGQEVILRCVPISNHLYFYWYRQILGQKVEFLVSFYNNEISEKSEIFDDQFSVERPDGSNFTLKIRSTKLEDSAMYFCASRPGTTGNTIYFGEGSWLTVV.

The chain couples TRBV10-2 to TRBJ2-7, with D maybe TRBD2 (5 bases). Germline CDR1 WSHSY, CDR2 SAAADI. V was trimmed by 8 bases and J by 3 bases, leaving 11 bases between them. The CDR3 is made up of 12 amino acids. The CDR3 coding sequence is TGCGCCAGCGCTAGCATGAACTACGAGCAGTACTTC. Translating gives CASASMNYEQYF.

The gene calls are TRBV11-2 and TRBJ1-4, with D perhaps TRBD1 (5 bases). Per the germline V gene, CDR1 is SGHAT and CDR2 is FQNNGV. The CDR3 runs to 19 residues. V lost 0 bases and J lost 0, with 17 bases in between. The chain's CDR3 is CASSLDPVWGDATNEKLFF. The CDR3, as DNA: TGTGCCAGCAGCTTAGATCCCGTCTGGGGGGATGCAACTAATGAAAAACTGTTTTTT.